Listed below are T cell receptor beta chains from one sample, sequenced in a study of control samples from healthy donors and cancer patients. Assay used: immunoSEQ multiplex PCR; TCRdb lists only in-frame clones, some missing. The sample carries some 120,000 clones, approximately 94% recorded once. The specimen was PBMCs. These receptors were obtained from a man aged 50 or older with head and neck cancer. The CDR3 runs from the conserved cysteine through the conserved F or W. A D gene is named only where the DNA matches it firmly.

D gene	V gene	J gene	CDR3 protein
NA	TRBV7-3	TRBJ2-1	CASSLGLVYSNEQFF
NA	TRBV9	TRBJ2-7	CASSVSGHGVYEQYF
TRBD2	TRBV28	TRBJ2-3	CASSPPPMAGGGTDTQYF
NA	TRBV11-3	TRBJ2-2	CASSFNMGELNTRELFF
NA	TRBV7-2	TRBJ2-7	CASSTEESSSYEQYF
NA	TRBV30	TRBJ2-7	CAWSGGAVTYEQYF
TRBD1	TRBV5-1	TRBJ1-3	CASSFEGAGNTIYF
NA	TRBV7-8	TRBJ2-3	CASSLVGGSVSTDTQYF
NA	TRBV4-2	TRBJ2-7	CASSQDLTVSYEQYF
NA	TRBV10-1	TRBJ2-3	CASSESVGRGSTDTQYF
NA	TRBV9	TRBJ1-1	CASSVEFGSLTTEAFF
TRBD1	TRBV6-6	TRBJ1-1	CASSPIRQGEAFF
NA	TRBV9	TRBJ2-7	CASSPRPGYEQYF
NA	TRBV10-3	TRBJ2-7	CAISERGEQYF
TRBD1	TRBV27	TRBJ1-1	CASSFGQGKFEAFF
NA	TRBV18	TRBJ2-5	CASSPSGPGAYQETQYF
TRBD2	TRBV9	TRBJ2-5	CASSVTSGGVLETQYF
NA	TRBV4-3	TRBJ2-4	CASSQDPAAKNIQYF
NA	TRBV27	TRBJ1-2	CASSLSGPYGYTF
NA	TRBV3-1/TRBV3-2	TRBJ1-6	CASSPETGNSPLHF
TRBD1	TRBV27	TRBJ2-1	CASSSGTGGYNEQFF
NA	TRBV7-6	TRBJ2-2	CASSLGFQGRGELFF
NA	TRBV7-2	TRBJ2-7	CASSLEAGLQPYEQYF
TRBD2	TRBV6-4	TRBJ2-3	CASPPAGGNTDTQYF
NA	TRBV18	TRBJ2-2	CASSPKTGGTGELFF
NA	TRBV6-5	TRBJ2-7	CASRVSSRVSYEQYF
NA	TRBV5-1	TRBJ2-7	CASSLGGGYEQYF
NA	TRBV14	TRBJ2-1	CASSQDPRDDEQFF
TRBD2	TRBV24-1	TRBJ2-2	CATSDLQTSGGPRPNTGELFF
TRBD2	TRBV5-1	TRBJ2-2	CASSAGGANTGELFF
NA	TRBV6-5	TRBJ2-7	CASSRQASSYEQYF
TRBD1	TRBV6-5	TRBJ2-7	CASSYGQGSDEQYF
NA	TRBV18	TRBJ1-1	CACGLGGYEAFF
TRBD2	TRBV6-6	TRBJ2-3	CASRTSGGADTQYF
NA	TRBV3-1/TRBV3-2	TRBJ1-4	CASSQDLAEGEKLFF
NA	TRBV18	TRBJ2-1	CASSPAVDNEQFF
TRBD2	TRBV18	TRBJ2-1	CASSRGGANSEQFF
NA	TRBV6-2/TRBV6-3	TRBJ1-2	CASSPSEGNYGYTF
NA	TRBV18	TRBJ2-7	CASSPVGGTAYEQYF
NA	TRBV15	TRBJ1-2	CATSIGVSGLYGYTF
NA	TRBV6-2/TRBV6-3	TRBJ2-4	CASSYGGGGKNIQYF
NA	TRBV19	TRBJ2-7	CASSSTSRTAYEQYF
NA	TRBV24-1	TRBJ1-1	CATSDAGFTEAFF
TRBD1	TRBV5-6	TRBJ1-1	CASSPAGTGPQTEAFF
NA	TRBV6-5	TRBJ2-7	CASTITPTVNEQYF
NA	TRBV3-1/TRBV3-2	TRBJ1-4	CASSQDPRTAYDPRDEKLFF
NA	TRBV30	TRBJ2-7	CAWSPLSEQYF
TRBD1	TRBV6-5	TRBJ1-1	CAISQGAQTEAFF
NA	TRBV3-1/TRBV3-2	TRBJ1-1	CASSQGGHTNTEAFF
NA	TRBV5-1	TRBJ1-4	CASSLQGFNEKLFF
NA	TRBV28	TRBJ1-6	CASSPPWGSPLHF